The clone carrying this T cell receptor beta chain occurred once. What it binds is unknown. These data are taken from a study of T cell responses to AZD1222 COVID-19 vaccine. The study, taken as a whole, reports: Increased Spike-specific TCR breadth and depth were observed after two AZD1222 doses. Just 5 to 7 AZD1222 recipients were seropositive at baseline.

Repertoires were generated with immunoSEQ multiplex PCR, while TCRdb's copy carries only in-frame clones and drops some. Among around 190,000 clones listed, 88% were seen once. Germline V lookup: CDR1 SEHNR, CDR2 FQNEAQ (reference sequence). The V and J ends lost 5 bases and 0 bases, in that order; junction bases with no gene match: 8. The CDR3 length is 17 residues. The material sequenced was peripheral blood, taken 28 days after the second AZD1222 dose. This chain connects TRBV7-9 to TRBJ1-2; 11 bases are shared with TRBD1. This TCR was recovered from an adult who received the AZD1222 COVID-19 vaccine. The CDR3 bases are TGTGCCAGCAGCGTGGGGACAGGGGGTACGTCTAACTATGGCTACACCTTC. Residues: CASSVGTGGTSNYGYTF.